One sample yielded the 10 T cell receptor beta chains listed below, sequenced in a study of blood T cell repertoires in COVID-19. TCRdb keeps only in-frame clones here, not all; method: immunoSEQ multiplex PCR. In the table there are some 74,000 clones, around four fifths of which are singletons. Sequencing used peripheral blood. The receptor source for this set is a woman of 80 years or more with acute or convalescent COVID-19.

This CDR3 reads CASSKMGQAENQPQHF. CDR3 coding DNA: TGTGCCAGCTCAAAGATGGGACAGGCAGAAAATCAGCCCCAGCATTTT. The chain carries TRBV18 and TRBJ1-5; the match to TRBD1 covers 8 bases. The CDR3 contains 16 residues. The J segment lost 4 bases and the V segment lost 5 bases, leaving 10 bases of the junction unmatched. The germline gives CDR1 KGHSH, CDR2 LQKENI.

This clone showed up just once. The chain joins TRBV13 to TRBJ2-1; D gene ambiguous. Germline V gives CDR1 PRHDT, CDR2 FYEKMQ (reference sequence). V was pared by 2 bases and J by 2 bases, with 10 bases between. This CDR3 is 15 amino acids long. CDR3 sequence (DNA): TGTGCCAGCAGCTTACGGGTCCGGACCTACAATGAGCAGTTCTTC. As protein: CASSLRVRTYNEQFF.

The chain couples TRBV29-1 to TRBJ2-1, with D perhaps matching TRBD2 (6 bases). Trimming pared 6 bases from V and 0 bases from J, leaving 12 bases between. Per the germline V gene, CDR1 is SQVTM and CDR2 is ANQGSEA. The CDR3 is 14 residues long. CDR3 DNA sequence: TGCAGCGTAACTAGCCGAAGCTCCTACAATGAGCAGTTCTTC. It specifies CSVTSRSSYNEQFF.

This sequence joins TRBV7-9 and TRBJ2-3, with D possibly TRBD2 on 6 matching bases. The V gene lost 5 bases and the J gene lost 8 bases, with 8 bases spanning the gap. This CDR3 has 11 amino acids. The germline V gene encodes CDR1 SEHNR and CDR2 FQNEAQ (reference sequence). The CDR3 DNA sequence: TGTGCCAGCAGCCGGGACTTTACGCAGTATTTT. As protein: CASSRDFTQYF.

The CDR3 reads CASSLALSYEQYF. CDR3 sequence (DNA): TGTGCCAGCAGCTTAGCCCTATCCTACGAGCAGTACTTC. The rearrangement links TRBV7-2 to TRBJ2-7; D is ambiguous. CDR1 is SGHTA, CDR2 FQGNSA, per germline. V lost 0 bases to trimming and J lost 1 base, with 4 bases between them. CDR3 length: 13 residues.

The chain is built from TRBV6-5 and TRBJ2-5; D is possibly TRBD1 (6 bases). The ends were cut back, 6 bases at V and 1 base at J, with 12 bases in the middle. Germline-derived CDR1 and CDR2 are MNHEY and SVGAGI. The CDR3 has 14 amino acids. The CDR3 loop is CASSQTGPQETQYF. The CDR3 DNA reads TGTGCCAGCAGCCAGACAGGTCCCCAAGAGACCCAGTACTTC.

CDR3 DNA: TGTGCCAGCAGTGAATCCGGGAACACCATATATTTT. This gives the protein CASSESGNTIYF. V usage is TRBV6-1 and J usage is TRBJ1-3; no clear D. This CDR3 is built from 12 residues. V was clipped by 2 bases and J by 7 bases, with 6 bases between them. Per germline, CDR1 MNHNS and CDR2 SASEGT.

This clone was observed a single time. The J gene is TRBJ2-5, the V gene TRBV6-1; D possibly corresponds to TRBD1 (5 bases). V dropped 0 bases and J dropped 3 bases, with 11 bases sitting between them. The V gene's germline CDR1 is MNHNS and CDR2 SASEGT. The CDR3 is 15 amino acids. The CDR3 nucleotides are TGTGCCAGCAGTGAAGCTAACAGGCGAGAAGAGACCCAGTACTTC. It is translated as CASSEANRREETQYF.

This clone was seen more than once but under ten times. The CDR3 DNA reads as TGTGCCGGTAGGGCAGGGATGAACACTGAAGCTTTCTTT. It translates to CAGRAGMNTEAFF. This sequence joins TRBV10-3 and TRBJ1-1; a possible D gene is TRBD1 (5 bases). V lost 11 bases to trimming and J lost 0 bases, with 13 bases between them. Germline V lookup: CDR1 ENHRY, CDR2 SYGVKD. This CDR3 has 13 residues.

This sequence joins TRBV19 and TRBJ1-2; possibly TRBD1 for D (6 bases). Germline V lookup: CDR1 LNHDA, CDR2 SQIVND (reference sequence). The CDR3 extends over 15 amino acids. V gave up 4 bases and J gave up 2 bases, with 14 bases separating them. CDR3 DNA sequence: TGTGCCAGTAGTACCGGTCAGGGACAAAACTATGGCTACACCTTC. This codes for CASSTGQGQNYGYTF. Looking up the rest from reference TRBV19 and TRBJ1-2 gives the full variable domain: DGGITQSPKYLFRKEGQNVTLSCEQNLNHDAMYWYRQDPGQGLRLIYYSQIVNDFQKGDIAEGYSVSREKKESFPLTVTSAQKNPTAFYLCASSTGQGQNYGYTFGSGTRLTVV.